What follows is one T cell receptor beta chain and its context. Its antigen is unidentified. This entry comes from a study of beta chain features in type 1 diabetes. General study results and limits: Reduced insertions and increased deletions marked VDJ junctions in type 1 diabetes patients. In all four CD4+ subsets, TCRB CDR3 length was significantly, moderately reduced in type 1 diabetes.

From germline, CDR1 is SGHNT and CDR2 YYREEE (reference sequence). The trim removed 2 bases at V and 8 bases at J, leaving 3 bases unmatched. The CDR3 totals 15 residues. Sequenced material consisted of expressed TCRB transcripts (all of the isolated RNA was reverse transcribed). TCRdb's copy holds only in-frame clones and misses some; the assay was immunoSEQ multiplex PCR. The sample yields more than 550,000 clones, around 15% seen once. The sequence was collected from a man aged 18-30 years with type 1 diabetes. The chain combines TRBV5-4 with TRBJ2-1; 14 bases fit TRBD2. The sample was naive CD4+ T cells from blood. CDR3 bases: TGTGCCAGCAGCTTCGGGACTAGCGGGAGCCATGAGCAGTTCTTC. Its translation: CASSFGTSGSHEQFF.